The present T cell receptor (beta chain) was sequenced within a study of T cell responses to AZD1222 COVID-19 vaccine. Study at large: Second-dose schedules of about 4 or about 12 weeks were combined. Study-wide points: The study found vaccine-associated CD4 TCRs spanning spike, dominant at 160-218 and 743-854. Repertoires in all cases were sampled only once the peak T cell response had passed. Baseline seropositivity occurred in only a handful of AZD1222 recipients.

TCRdb's copy holds only in-frame clones and misses some; the assay was immunoSEQ multiplex PCR. The table includes 150,000 to 200,000 clones, 85% to 90% detected once. Germline V gives CDR1 SGHAT, CDR2 FQDESV (reference sequence). V dropped 5 bases and J dropped 8; count of bases not matched to a gene: 3. The CDR3 runs 12 residues. In regard to this clone: Antigen specificity is unknown.

Sequences were derived from peripheral blood, sampled on day 0 of AZD1222 vaccination. The chain couples TRBV11-1 to TRBJ1-1; 9 bases agree with TRBD1. The TCR was taken from an adult in good health. CDR3 in DNA: TGTGCCAGCAGCCGCGGGACAGGGGAAGCTTTCTTT. Translating gives CASSRGTGEAFF.